A single sample gave rise to the 2 T cell receptor beta chains below, sequenced in a study of blood T cell repertoires in COVID-19. Method: immunoSEQ multiplex PCR; TCRdb's copy keeps in-frame clones and lacks some. The sample lists a few hundred thousand clones, 70% to 90% seen once, with over 1% in the top ten. Material for sequencing was peripheral blood. These receptors all come from a man aged 40-49 years with acute or convalescent COVID-19.

The V and J genes are TRBV7-6 and TRBJ2-7, with D possibly being TRBD2 (7 bases). The CDR3 runs 17 residues. CDR1 is SGHVS, CDR2 FNYEAQ, per germline. Trimming left V 1 base short and J 0 bases short, with 16 bases between. In DNA form, the CDR3 reads TGTGCCAGCAGCTTAGTACCGCGGGGGCCGAGCTCCTACGAGCAGTACTTC. Protein product: CASSLVPRGPSSYEQYF.

V and J are TRBV7-8 and TRBJ2-1; D is uncertain. The V end was cut by 5 bases, the J end by 5 bases, with 7 bases between. Per the germline V gene, CDR1 is SGHVS and CDR2 is FQNEAQ. This CDR3 spans 12 amino acids. CDR3 loop: CASSLFDNEQFF. The CDR3 region has the DNA TGTGCCAGCAGCCTCTTCGACAATGAGCAGTTCTTC. Using reference TRBV7-8 and TRBJ2-1 for the parts outside the CDR3, the full variable domain is GAGVSQSPRYKVAKRGQDVALRCDPISGHVSLFWYQQALGQGPEFLTYFQNEAQLDKSGLPSDRFFAERPEGSVSTLKIQRTQQEDSAVYLCASSLFDNEQFFGPGTRLTVL.